This T cell receptor beta chain was obtained from a study of shared clonotypes between healthy human individuals. General study points: Sharing across several donors was seen in around 5.1% of naive CD4 clonotypes. The represented genetic and exposure-history diversity was limited by the small number of donors.

Losses at the gene ends were 1 base for V and 11 bases for J; bases not matched to a gene: 0. CDR1 and CDR2 (germline): SGHTA, FQGNSA. The CDR3 loop spans 13 amino acids. CD8 cells classed as naive were CD45RO-negative and positively selected for CCR7, excluding terminally differentiated effector memory CD45RA+ cells. Authors' analysis steps: Filtering differed, since immunoSEQ gave only junction sequences and no quality scores. Assay: immunoSEQ multiplex PCR; the TCRdb copy retains only in-frame clones and omits some. The V and J calls and the clone size are those of that table, but D and trimming were determined from the DNA. The sample holds about 2 million clones, roughly 94% seen once. Notes on this clone: The antigen remains unidentified.

This sequence originates from a man between 18 and 35 years old in good health. The source material was naive CD8+ T cells sorted from blood. V gene TRBV7-2 combines with J gene TRBJ1-6, with 9 nucleotides matching TRBD1. The CDR3 nucleotides read TGTGCCAGCAGCTTAGGGACAGGGGCACCCCTCCACTTT. Translating gives CASSLGTGAPLHF.